This T cell receptor beta chain was sequenced during a study of cytomegalovirus exposure and HLA in healthy donors. Findings and limits, study-wide: Indistinguishability led to the exclusion of some V segments, TRBV6-2 and TRBV6-3 included.

With respect to this clone: What it binds is not known. Within the sample, other DNA sequences also encode this same CDR3.

The CDR3 covers 14 residues. Per the germline V gene, CDR1 is LNHDA and CDR2 is SQIVND (reference sequence). V was trimmed by 3 bases and J by 4 bases, leaving 13 bases between them. Vbeta (60) and Jbeta (13) primers were used in the PCR. Data came from immunoSEQ multiplex PCR; TCRdb stores just in-frame clones and leaves some out. The sample has about 180,000 clones; 80% are singletons. Sequencing used PBMCs. The receptor's source is a girl aged 5 to 17 in good health and CMV-seropositive. This chain joins TRBV19 and TRBJ2-7; the D gene is possibly TRBD2 (7 bases). This CDR3 reads CASSMGASGYEQYF. CDR3 coding DNA: TGTGCCAGTAGTATGGGGGCTAGCGGATACGAGCAGTACTTC.